These T cell receptor beta chains were read from a single sample in a study of blood T cell repertoires in COVID-19. Measured with immunoSEQ multiplex PCR; TCRdb has only the in-frame clones, and not every one. The table has approximately 140,000 clones, around 80% seen once. The sequenced sample consisted of peripheral blood. All receptors derive from a man between 60 and 70 years old with acute or convalescent COVID-19. The CDR3 runs from the conserved cysteine through the conserved F or W. D genes are given only for firm matches. Some rows have no size entry. The others give once, few or many, or a class for an expanded clone.

j_call: TRBJ1-2; d_call: TRBD1; v_call: TRBV7-8; clone_size: -; cdr3_aa: CASSQGRQGGYFGYTF; cdr3_nt: TGTGCCAGCAGCCAAGGAAGACAGGGGGGGTATTTTGGCTACACCTTC
j_call: TRBJ2-7; d_call: TRBD1; v_call: TRBV4-2; clone_size: -; cdr3_aa: CASSQGRDRGIEQYF; cdr3_nt: TGTGCCAGCAGCCAAGGCCGGGACAGGGGGATCGAGCAGTACTTC
j_call: TRBJ1-4; d_call: -; v_call: TRBV28; clone_size: -; cdr3_aa: CATTPGGEKLFF; cdr3_nt: TGTGCCACCACTCCGGGGGGAGAAAAACTGTTTTTT
j_call: TRBJ1-5; d_call: -; v_call: TRBV2; clone_size: -; cdr3_aa: CASSEQGSSNQPQHF; cdr3_nt: TGTGCCAGCAGTGAACAGGGTAGTAGCAATCAGCCCCAGCATTTT
j_call: TRBJ2-1; d_call: -; v_call: TRBV5-6; clone_size: once; cdr3_aa: CASTPGVNNEQFF; cdr3_nt: TGTGCCAGCACCCCGGGAGTAAACAATGAGCAGTTCTTC
j_call: TRBJ1-1; d_call: TRBD1; v_call: TRBV7-9; clone_size: few; cdr3_aa: CASSWGSGQGVAFF; cdr3_nt: TGTGCCAGCAGCTGGGGTTCGGGACAGGGGGTAGCTTTCTTT
j_call: TRBJ1-2; d_call: -; v_call: TRBV28; clone_size: -; cdr3_aa: CASSLEGGFYGYTF; cdr3_nt: TGTGCCAGCAGTTTAGAGGGCGGATTCTATGGCTACACCTTC
j_call: TRBJ1-5; d_call: -; v_call: TRBV4-1; clone_size: -; cdr3_aa: CASSLRQAVNQPQHF; cdr3_nt: TGCGCCAGCAGCCTGCGACAGGCGGTCAATCAGCCCCAGCATTTT
j_call: TRBJ1-5; d_call: -; v_call: TRBV5-8; clone_size: -; cdr3_aa: CASSLAPGHTQPQHF; cdr3_nt: TGTGCCAGCAGCTTGGCACCAGGGCATACTCAGCCCCAGCATTTT
j_call: TRBJ2-1; d_call: TRBD1; v_call: TRBV27; clone_size: -; cdr3_aa: CASSPRQGENEQFF; cdr3_nt: TGTGCCAGCAGTCCAAGACAGGGGGAGAATGAGCAGTTCTTC
j_call: TRBJ2-1; d_call: -; v_call: TRBV5-8; clone_size: -; cdr3_aa: CASSLGPVSYNEQFF; cdr3_nt: TGTGCCAGCAGCTTGGGGCCAGTTTCCTACAATGAGCAGTTCTTC
j_call: TRBJ1-2; d_call: TRBD1; v_call: TRBV9; clone_size: -; cdr3_aa: CASSTPRGTGINYGYTF; cdr3_nt: TGTGCCAGCAGCACCCCCCGGGGGACAGGGATCAACTATGGCTACACCTTC
j_call: TRBJ2-7; d_call: -; v_call: TRBV10-3; clone_size: -; cdr3_aa: CAISEGGSSYEQYF; cdr3_nt: TGTGCCATCAGTGAAGGCGGAAGCTCCTACGAGCAGTACTTC
j_call: TRBJ2-5; d_call: TRBD1; v_call: TRBV27; clone_size: -; cdr3_aa: CASSWLLGQGVETQYF; cdr3_nt: TGTGCCAGCAGTTGGTTATTGGGACAGGGTGTGGAGACCCAGTACTTC
j_call: TRBJ2-1; d_call: TRBD2; v_call: TRBV3-1/TRBV3-2; clone_size: -; cdr3_aa: CASSTLAGGPNDEQFF; cdr3_nt: TGTGCCAGCAGCACCCTAGCGGGAGGGCCAAATGATGAGCAGTTCTTC
j_call: TRBJ2-5; d_call: -; v_call: TRBV14; clone_size: -; cdr3_aa: CASSRRDFQETQYF; cdr3_nt: TGTGCCAGCAGCCGGCGGGACTTTCAAGAGACCCAGTACTTC
j_call: TRBJ2-5; d_call: TRBD1; v_call: TRBV7-9; clone_size: many; cdr3_aa: CASKGQGNLETQYF; cdr3_nt: TGTGCCAGCAAAGGACAGGGGAATTTGGAGACCCAGTACTTC
j_call: TRBJ2-3; d_call: -; v_call: TRBV4-3; clone_size: few; cdr3_aa: CASSQAQGGDTQYF; cdr3_nt: TGCGCCAGCAGCCAAGCACAAGGGGGAGATACGCAGTATTTT
j_call: TRBJ1-5; d_call: TRBD1; v_call: TRBV28; clone_size: -; cdr3_aa: CASSLSDREIQPQHF; cdr3_nt: TGTGCCAGCAGTCTCTCGGACAGGGAGATTCAGCCCCAGCATTTT
j_call: TRBJ1-2; d_call: -; v_call: TRBV6-5; clone_size: -; cdr3_aa: CASQRGGNYGYTF; cdr3_nt: TGTGCCAGCCAACGTGGCGGCAACTATGGCTACACCTTC
j_call: TRBJ1-5; d_call: TRBD1; v_call: TRBV20-1; clone_size: -; cdr3_aa: CSASGDRGGNQPQHF; cdr3_nt: TGCAGTGCTAGTGGTGACAGGGGTGGCAATCAGCCCCAGCATTTT
j_call: TRBJ2-2; d_call: -; v_call: TRBV11-1; clone_size: -; cdr3_aa: CASSLMGQNTGELFF; cdr3_nt: TGTGCCAGCAGCTTAATGGGACAGAACACCGGGGAGCTGTTTTTT
j_call: TRBJ1-2; d_call: TRBD1; v_call: TRBV28; clone_size: -; cdr3_aa: CASTQGQVYGYTF; cdr3_nt: TGTGCCAGCACCCAGGGACAGGTCTATGGCTACACCTTC
j_call: TRBJ2-5; d_call: TRBD2; v_call: TRBV6-2/TRBV6-3; clone_size: -; cdr3_aa: CASSYGAGVPETQYF; cdr3_nt: TGTGCCAGCAGTTACGGAGCGGGAGTACCAGAGACCCAGTACTTC